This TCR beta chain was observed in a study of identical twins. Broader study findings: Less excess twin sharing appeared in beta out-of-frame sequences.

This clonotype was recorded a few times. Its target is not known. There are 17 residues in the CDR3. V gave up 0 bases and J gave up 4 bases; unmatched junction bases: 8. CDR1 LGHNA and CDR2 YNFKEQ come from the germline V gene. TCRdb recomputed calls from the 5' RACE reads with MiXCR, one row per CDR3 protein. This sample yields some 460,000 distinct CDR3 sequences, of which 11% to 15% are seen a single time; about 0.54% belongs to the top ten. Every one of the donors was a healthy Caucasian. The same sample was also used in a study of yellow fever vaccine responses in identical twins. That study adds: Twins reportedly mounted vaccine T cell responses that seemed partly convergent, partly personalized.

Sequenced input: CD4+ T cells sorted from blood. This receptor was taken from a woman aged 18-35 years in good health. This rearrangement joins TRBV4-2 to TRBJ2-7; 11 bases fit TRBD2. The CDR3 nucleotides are TGTGCCAGCAGCCAAGATGTCTCCGGGACTAGCGGATACGAGCAGTACTTC. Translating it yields CASSQDVSGTSGYEQYF.